Sequencing of this T cell receptor beta chain was carried out in a study of T cell repertoires in cytomegalovirus infection. In the study overall: A matching HLA type, together with CMV infection, was signaled by public TCR beta signatures.

CDR3 length: 17 amino acids. After removal of 1 base from V and 2 bases from J, the junction contained 6 bases not matched to a gene. Germline CDR1 and CDR2: MGHDK and SYGVNS. Worth noting for this clonotype: No antigen is known for it.

Overall study results and limits: People with CMV and the relevant HLA were identified by cumulative public TCR beta family frequency.

TCRdb re-derived calls from the reads in MiXCR, one entry per CDR3 protein. The data hold 150,000 to 200,000 distinct CDR3 sequences, with roughly 19% observed a single time. The source material was PBMCs. The J gene is TRBJ2-7, the V gene TRBV25-1; 12 bases align to TRBD2. The sequence derives from a human donor in good health (CMV status not recorded). Some clones in this sample may be carry-over from other donors' samples. CDR3: CASSESRGLAGPYEQYF. The CDR3 nucleotides are TGTGCCAGCAGTGAATCTCGCGGACTAGCGGGACCCTACGAGCAGTACTTC.